At least ten counts were recorded for the clone carrying this T cell receptor (beta chain). These data come from a study of T cells in Graves' hyperthyroidism and ophthalmopathy. The germline V gene has CDR1 MDHEN and CDR2 SYDVKM. The ends were cut back, 2 bases at V and 3 bases at J, with 13 bases in the middle. The CDR3 is 15 residues long. The source material, RNA transcripts, was used to amplify TCR beta CDR3 regions. During a first-round RT-PCR of the TCR CDR3, the HTBI primer set was used. TCRdb recomputed calls from the multiplex PCR reads with MiXCR, one row per CDR3 protein. The data contain over 500,000 distinct CDR3 sequences, 14% of them singletons.

V is TRBV28 and J is TRBJ1-1; possible D gene TRBD1, 6 bases. Sequencing was done on a sample of blood. The sequence was collected from a woman between 40 and 55 years old with Graves' hyperthyroidism. The CDR3 here is CASSLVGGIDTEAFF. CDR3 nucleotides: TGTGCCAGCAGTTTAGTGGGGGGCATAGACACTGAAGCTTTCTTT.